Below, 3 T cell receptor beta chains from the same sample are listed, as sequenced in a study of identical twins. A single record per CDR3 protein comes from TCRdb applying MiXCR to the 5' RACE reads. The data show 120,000 to 150,000 distinct CDR3 sequences, approximately 4% seen once. Sequenced sample: memory T cells sorted from blood. The receptor source for this set is a young man in good health.

At least ten counts were recorded for this clonotype. This chain connects TRBV5-1 to TRBJ2-5; perhaps D is TRBD1 or TRBD2 (5 bases each). This CDR3 spans 13 amino acids. Germline V CDR1 and CDR2: SGHRS, YFSETQ. With 2 bases removed from V and 5 bases from J, the gap between germline ends came to 10 bases. The CDR3 region is CASSFGGIETQYF. In DNA, the CDR3 is TGCGCCAGCAGCTTTGGGGGAATCGAGACCCAGTACTTC.

This clonotype was counted at least ten times. V usage is TRBV5-1 and J usage is TRBJ2-6; D unresolved. The CDR3 is 15 residues long. Trimming removed 4 bases from V and 2 bases from J, with 10 bases in between. Germline CDR1 is SGHRS and CDR2 is YFSETQ. CDR3 residues: CASSAVGAGANVLTF. Written as DNA, the CDR3 is TGCGCCAGCAGCGCGGTCGGCGCTGGGGCCAACGTCCTGACTTTC.

This clonotype occurred many times. CDR3: CASKGRQNQPQHF. CDR3 sequence (DNA): TGTGCCAGTAAAGGGCGACAGAATCAGCCCCAGCATTTT. The chain joins TRBV19 to TRBJ1-5; perhaps TRBD1 as D (5 bases). The germline V and J ends were trimmed by 7 bases and 4 bases, with 11 bases remaining between them. Germline V CDR1 and CDR2: LNHDA, SQIVND (reference sequence). The CDR3 spans 13 residues.